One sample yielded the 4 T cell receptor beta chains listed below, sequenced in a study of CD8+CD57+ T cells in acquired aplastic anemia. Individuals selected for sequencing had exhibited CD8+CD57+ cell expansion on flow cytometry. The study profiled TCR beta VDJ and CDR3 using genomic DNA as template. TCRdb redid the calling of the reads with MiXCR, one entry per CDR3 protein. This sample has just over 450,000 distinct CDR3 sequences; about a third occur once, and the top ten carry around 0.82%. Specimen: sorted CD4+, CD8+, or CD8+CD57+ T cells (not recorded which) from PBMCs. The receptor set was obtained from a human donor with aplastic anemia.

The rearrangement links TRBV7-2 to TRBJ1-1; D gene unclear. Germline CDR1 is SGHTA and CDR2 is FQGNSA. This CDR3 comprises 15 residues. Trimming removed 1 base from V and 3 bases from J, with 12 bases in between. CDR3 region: CASSLEPVGDTEAFF. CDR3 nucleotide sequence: TGTGCCAGCAGCTTAGAACCGGTTGGGGACACTGAAGCTTTCTTT.

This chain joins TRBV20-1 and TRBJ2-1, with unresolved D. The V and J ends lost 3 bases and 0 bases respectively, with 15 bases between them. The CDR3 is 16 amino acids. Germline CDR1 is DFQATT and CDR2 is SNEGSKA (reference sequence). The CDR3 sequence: CSARRWVISSYNEQFF. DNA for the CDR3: TGCAGTGCTAGGAGGTGGGTAATCAGCTCCTACAATGAGCAGTTCTTC.

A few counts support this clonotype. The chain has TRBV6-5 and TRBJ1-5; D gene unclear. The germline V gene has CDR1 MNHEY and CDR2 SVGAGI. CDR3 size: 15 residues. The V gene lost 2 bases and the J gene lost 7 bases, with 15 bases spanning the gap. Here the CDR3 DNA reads TGTGCCAGCAGTTACGAGGACCCCTTAGGACAGCCCCAGCATTTT. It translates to CASSYEDPLGQPQHF.

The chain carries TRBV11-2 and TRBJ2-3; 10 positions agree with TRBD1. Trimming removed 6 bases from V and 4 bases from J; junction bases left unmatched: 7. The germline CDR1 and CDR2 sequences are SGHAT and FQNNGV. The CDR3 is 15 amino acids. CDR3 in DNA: TGTGCCAGCAGTTCGGGACAGGGGAAAGCAGATACGCAGTATTTT. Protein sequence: CASSSGQGKADTQYF.